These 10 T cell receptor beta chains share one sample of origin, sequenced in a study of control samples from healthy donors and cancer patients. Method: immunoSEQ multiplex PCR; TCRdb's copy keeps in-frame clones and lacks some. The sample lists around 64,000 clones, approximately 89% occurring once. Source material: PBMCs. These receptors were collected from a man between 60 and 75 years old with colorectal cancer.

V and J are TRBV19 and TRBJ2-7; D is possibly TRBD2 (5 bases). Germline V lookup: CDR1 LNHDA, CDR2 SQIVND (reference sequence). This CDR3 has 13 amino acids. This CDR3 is CATTSGSGYEQYF. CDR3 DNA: TGTGCGACCACCTCGGGGTCTGGGTACGAGCAGTACTTC.

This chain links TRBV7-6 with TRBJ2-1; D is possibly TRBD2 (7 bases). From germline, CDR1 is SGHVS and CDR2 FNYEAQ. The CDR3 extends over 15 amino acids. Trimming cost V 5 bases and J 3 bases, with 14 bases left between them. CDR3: CASSRGAAYYNEQFF. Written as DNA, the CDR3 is TGTGCCAGCAGCCGGGGGGCAGCCTACTACAATGAGCAGTTCTTC.

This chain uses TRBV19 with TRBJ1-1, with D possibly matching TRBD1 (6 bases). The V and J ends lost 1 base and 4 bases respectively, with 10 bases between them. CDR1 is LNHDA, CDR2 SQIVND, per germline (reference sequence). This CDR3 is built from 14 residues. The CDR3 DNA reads TGTGCCAGTAGTATAGCAGGGGACGGCACTGAAGCTTTCTTT. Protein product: CASSIAGDGTEAFF.

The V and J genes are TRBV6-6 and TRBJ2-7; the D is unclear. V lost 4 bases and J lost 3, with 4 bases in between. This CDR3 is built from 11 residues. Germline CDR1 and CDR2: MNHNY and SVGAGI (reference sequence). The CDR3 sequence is CASSWDYEQYF. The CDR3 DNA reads TGTGCCAGCAGTTGGGACTACGAGCAGTACTTC.

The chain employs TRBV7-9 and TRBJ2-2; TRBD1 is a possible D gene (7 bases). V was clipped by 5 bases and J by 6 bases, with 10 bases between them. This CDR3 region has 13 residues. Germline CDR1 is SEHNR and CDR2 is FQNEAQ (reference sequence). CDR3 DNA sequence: TGTGCCAGCAGCCCAGGGGGGCCCGGGGAGCTGTTTTTT. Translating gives CASSPGGPGELFF.

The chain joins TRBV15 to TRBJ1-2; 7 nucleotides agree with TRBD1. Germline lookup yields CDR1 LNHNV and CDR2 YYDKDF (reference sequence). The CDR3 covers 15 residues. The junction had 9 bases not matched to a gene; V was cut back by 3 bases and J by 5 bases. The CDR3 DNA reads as TGTGCCACCAGCAGGGGCCCAAGGACAGGTTATGGCTACACCTTC. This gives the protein CATSRGPRTGYGYTF.

Here the CDR3 DNA reads TGTGCCAGTAGGCCATCCAGGGGCGAGGACACTGAAGCTTTCTTT. Protein product: CASRPSRGEDTEAFF. J is TRBJ1-1 and V is TRBV19, with D possibly matching TRBD1 (6 bases). This CDR3 comprises 15 residues. Between the trimmed V and J ends, which lost 6 bases and 3 bases, there was a span of 17 bases. CDR1 and CDR2 (germline): LNHDA, SQIVND (reference sequence).

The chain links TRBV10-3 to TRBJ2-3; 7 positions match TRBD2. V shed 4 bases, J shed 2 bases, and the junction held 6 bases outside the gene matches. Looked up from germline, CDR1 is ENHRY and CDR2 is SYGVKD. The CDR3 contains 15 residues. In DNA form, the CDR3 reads TGTGCCATCAGTGTGGGAGGGACTACCACAGATACGCAGTATTTT. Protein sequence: CAISVGGTTTDTQYF.

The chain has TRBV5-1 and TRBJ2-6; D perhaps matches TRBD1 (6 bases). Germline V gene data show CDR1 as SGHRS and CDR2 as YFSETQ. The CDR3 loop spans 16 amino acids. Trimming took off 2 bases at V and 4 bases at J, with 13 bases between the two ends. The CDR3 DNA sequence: TGCGCCAGCAGCTTAAACAGGGTAACCGGGGCCAACGTCCTGACTTTC. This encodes CASSLNRVTGANVLTF.

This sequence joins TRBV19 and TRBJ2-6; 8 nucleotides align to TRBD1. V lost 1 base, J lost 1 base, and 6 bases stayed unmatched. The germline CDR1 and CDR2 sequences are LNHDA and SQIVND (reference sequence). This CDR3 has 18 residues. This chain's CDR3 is CASSIGAGGASGANVLTF. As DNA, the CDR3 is TGTGCCAGTAGTATAGGGGCAGGGGGCGCATCTGGGGCCAACGTCCTGACTTTC.